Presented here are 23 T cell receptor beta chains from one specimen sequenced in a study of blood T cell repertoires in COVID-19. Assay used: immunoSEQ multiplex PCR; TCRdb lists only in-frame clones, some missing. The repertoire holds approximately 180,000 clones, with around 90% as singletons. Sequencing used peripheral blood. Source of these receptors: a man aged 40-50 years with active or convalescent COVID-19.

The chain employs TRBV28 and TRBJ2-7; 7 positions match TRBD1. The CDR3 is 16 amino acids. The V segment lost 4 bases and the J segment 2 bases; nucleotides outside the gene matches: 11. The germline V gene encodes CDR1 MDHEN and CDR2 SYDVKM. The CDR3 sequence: CASSSPGPQGTYEQYF. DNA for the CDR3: TGTGCCAGCAGTTCCCCCGGACCACAGGGGACCTACGAGCAGTACTTC.

DNA for the CDR3: TGTGCCTGGAGTGATTGGCGGGGCTCCTACAATGAGCAGTTCTTC. Translation: CAWSDWRGSYNEQFF. The V gene is TRBV30, the J gene TRBJ2-1, with TRBD2 as a possible D gene (6 bases). Per the germline V gene, CDR1 is GTSNPN and CDR2 is SVGIG (reference sequence). The V end lost 1 base, the J end lost 0 bases, and 10 bases lay between the germline ends. The length of the CDR3 is 15 residues.

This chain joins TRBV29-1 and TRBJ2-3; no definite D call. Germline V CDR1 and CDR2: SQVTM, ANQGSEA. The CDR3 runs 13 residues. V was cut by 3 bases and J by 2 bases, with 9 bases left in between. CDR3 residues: CSVEAGNTDTQYF. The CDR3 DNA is TGCAGCGTTGAGGCAGGTAACACAGATACGCAGTATTTT.

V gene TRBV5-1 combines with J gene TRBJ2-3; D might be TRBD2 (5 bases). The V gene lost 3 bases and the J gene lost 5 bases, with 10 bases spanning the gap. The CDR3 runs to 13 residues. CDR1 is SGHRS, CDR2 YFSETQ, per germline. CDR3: CASSSNGLDTQYF. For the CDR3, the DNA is TGCGCCAGCAGCTCGAATGGACTAGATACGCAGTATTTT. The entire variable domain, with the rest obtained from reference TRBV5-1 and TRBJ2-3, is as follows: KAGVTQTPRYLIKTRGQQVTLSCSPISGHRSVSWYQQTPGQGLQFLFEYFSETQRNKGNFPGRFSGRQFSNSRSEMNVSTLELGDSALYLCASSSNGLDTQYFGPGTRLTVL.

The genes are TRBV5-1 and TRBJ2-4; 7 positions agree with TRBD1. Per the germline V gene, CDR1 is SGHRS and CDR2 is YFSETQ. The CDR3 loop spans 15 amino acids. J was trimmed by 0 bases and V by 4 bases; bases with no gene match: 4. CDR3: CASSARTGAKNIQYF. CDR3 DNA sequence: TGCGCCAGCAGCGCGAGGACAGGAGCCAAAAACATTCAGTACTTC.

For the CDR3, the DNA is TGTGCCAGCAACCCGAAAACGGTAATGCCCCAGCATTTT. This translates into CASNPKTVMPQHF. The gene calls are TRBV28 and TRBJ1-5; D remains unclear. The CDR3 has 13 residues. Trimming stripped 7 bases from V and 9 bases from J, with 16 bases between. CDR1 is MDHEN, CDR2 SYDVKM, per germline.

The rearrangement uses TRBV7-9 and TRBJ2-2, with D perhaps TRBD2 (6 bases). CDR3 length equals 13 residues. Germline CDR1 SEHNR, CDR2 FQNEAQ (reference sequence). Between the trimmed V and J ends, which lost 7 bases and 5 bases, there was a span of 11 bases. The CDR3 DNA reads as TGTGCCAGCACCCGGGGGTATACCGGGGAGCTGTTTTTT. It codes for CASTRGYTGELFF.

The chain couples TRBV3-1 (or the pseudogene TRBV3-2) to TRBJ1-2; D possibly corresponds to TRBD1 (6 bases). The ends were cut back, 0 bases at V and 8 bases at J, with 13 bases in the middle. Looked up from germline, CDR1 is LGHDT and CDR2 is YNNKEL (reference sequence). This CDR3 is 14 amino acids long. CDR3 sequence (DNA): TGTGCCAGCAGCCAAGATTTCAGGGGCCGGGGCTACACCTTC. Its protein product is CASSQDFRGRGYTF.

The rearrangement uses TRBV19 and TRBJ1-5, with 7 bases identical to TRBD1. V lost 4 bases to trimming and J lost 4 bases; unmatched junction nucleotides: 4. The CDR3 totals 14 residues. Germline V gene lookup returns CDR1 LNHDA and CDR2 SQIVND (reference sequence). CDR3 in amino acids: CASSKGAGNQPQHF. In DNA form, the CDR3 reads TGTGCCAGTAGTAAGGGGGCGGGGAATCAGCCCCAGCATTTT. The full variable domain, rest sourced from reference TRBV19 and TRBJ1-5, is DGGITQSPKYLFRKEGQNVTLSCEQNLNHDAMYWYRQDPGQGLRLIYYSQIVNDFQKGDIAEGYSVSREKKESFPLTVTSAQKNPTAFYLCASSKGAGNQPQHFGDGTRLSIL.

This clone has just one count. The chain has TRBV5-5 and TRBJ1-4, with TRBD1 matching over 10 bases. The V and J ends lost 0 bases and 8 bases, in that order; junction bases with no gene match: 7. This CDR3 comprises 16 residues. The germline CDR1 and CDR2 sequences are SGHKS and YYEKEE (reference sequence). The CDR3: CASSLDRTGGGEKLFF. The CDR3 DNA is TGTGCCAGCAGCTTGGATAGGACAGGGGGAGGGGAAAAACTGTTTTTT.

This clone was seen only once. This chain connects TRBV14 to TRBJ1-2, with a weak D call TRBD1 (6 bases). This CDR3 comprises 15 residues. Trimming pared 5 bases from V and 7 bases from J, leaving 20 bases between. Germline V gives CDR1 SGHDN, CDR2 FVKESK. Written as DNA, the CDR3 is TGTGCCAGCAGCGAACCCACAGGGTACAACCCTGGCTACACCTTC. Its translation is CASSEPTGYNPGYTF.

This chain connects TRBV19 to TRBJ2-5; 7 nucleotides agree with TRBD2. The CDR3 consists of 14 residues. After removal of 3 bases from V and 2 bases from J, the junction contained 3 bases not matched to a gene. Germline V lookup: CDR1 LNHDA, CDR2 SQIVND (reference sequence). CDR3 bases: TGTGCCAGTAGTATCCAAGCGGGACAAGAGACCCAGTACTTC. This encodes CASSIQAGQETQYF.

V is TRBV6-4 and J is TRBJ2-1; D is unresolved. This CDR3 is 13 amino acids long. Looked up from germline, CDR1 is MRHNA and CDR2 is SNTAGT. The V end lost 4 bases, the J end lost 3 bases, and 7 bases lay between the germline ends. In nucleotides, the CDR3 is TGTGCCAGCAGTGTGGAGAGCTACAATGAGCAGTTCTTC. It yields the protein CASSVESYNEQFF.

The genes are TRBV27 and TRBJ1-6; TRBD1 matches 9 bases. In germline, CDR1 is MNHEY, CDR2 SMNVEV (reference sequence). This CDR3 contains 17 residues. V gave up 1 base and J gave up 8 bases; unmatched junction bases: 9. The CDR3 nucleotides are TGTGCCAGCAGTTTATTCACAGGGGGCCCGAGGGATTCACCCCTCCACTTT. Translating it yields CASSLFTGGPRDSPLHF.

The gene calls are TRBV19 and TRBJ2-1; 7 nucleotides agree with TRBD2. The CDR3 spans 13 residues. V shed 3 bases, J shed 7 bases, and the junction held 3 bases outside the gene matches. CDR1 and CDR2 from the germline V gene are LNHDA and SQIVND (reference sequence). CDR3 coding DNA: TGTGCCAGTAGTATGGAGGGAGGGAATGAGCAGTTCTTC. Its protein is CASSMEGGNEQFF.

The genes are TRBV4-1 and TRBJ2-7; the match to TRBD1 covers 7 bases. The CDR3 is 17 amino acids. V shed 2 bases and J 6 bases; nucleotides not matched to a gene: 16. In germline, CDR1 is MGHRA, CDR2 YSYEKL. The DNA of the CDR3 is TGCGCCAGCAGCCAAAGGAGTTGGCTTAGGACAGGAGGCGAGCAGTACTTC. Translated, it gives CASSQRSWLRTGGEQYF.

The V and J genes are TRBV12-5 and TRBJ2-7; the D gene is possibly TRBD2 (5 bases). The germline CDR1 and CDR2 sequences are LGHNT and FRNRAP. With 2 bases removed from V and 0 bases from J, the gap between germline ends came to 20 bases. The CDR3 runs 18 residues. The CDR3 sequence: CASGLLKPGRVGSYEQYF. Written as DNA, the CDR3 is TGTGCTAGTGGTTTGCTCAAACCTGGGCGGGTGGGCTCCTACGAGCAGTACTTC. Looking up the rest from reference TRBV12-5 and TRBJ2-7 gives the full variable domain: DARVTQTPRHKVTEMGQEVTMRCQPILGHNTVFWYRQTMMQGLELLAYFRNRAPLDDSGMPKDRFSAEMPDATLATLKIQPSEPRDSAVYFCASGLLKPGRVGSYEQYFGPGTRLTVT.

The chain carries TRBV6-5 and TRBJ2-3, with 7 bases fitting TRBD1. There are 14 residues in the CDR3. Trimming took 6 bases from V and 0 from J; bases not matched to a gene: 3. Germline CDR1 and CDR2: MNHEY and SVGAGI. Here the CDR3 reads CASSPTGSTDTQYF. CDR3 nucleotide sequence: TGTGCCAGCAGCCCGACAGGGAGCACAGATACGCAGTATTTT.

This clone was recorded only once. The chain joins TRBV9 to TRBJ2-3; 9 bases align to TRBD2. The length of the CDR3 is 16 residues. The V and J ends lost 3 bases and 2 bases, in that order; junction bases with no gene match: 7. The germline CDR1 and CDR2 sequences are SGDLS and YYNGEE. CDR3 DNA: TGTGCCAGCAGCGCCAGCGGGGGGCAGATCACAGATACGCAGTATTTT. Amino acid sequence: CASSASGGQITDTQYF.

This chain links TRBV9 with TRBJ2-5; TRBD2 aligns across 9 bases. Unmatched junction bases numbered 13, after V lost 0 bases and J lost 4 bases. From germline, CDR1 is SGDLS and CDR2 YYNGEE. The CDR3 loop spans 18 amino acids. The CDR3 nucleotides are TGTGCCAGCAGCGTAGGAAGTAGCGGGAGTGGGTTTCGAGAGACCCAGTACTTC. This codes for CASSVGSSGSGFRETQYF.

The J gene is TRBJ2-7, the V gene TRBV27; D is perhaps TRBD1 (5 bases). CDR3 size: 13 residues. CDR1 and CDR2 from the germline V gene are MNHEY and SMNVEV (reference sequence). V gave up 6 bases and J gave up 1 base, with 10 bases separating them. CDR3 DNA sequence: TGTGCCAGCAGCACGGACACGTCCTACGAGCAGTACTTC. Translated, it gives CASSTDTSYEQYF.

The CDR3 loop reads CASSEPSSGRNEQYF. The CDR3 region has the DNA TGCGCCAGCAGTGAGCCGTCTAGCGGGAGAAACGAGCAGTACTTC. V and J are TRBV10-2 and TRBJ2-7; TRBD2 matches 10 bases. The CDR3 has 15 amino acids. The germline V gene encodes CDR1 WSHSY and CDR2 SAAADI. The trim removed 2 bases at V and 5 bases at J, leaving 6 bases unmatched.

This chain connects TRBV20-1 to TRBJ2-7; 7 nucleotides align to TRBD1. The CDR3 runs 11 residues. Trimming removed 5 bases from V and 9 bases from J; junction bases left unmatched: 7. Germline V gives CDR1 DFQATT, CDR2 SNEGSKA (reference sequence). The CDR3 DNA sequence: TGCAGTGCTGCTCAGGGGGATGGGCAGTACTTC. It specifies CSAAQGDGQYF.